This T cell receptor (beta chain) was sequenced in a study of Ad26.COV2.S vaccination and SARS-CoV-2 variants. Findings and limits, study-wide: Following vaccination, spike-specific CD8+ and CD4+ T cell responses reportedly exhibited substantial breadth.

Worth noting for this clone: Its cognate antigen is unknown.

V gave up 7 bases and J gave up 0 bases, with 12 bases separating them. CDR1 is SGHTA, CDR2 FQGNSA, per germline. This CDR3 has 15 residues. Noted treatment: 15 to 20 received Ad26.COV2.S at low or high dose, single or two shots; about 5 received placebo; per-sample allocation not given. Sampling was done on day 63 after the first vaccine or placebo injection. Generated by immunoSEQ multiplex PCR, the TCRdb table keeps only in-frame clones and is missing some. The repertoire includes 350,000 to 450,000 clones, about 80% of them detected once, and around 7.4% sits in the top ten. V is TRBV7-2 and J is TRBJ2-2, with a possible D match to TRBD1 (6 bases). This clonotype was obtained from a person aged 18-65 years who received the Ad26.COV2.S COVID-19 vaccine or a placebo. This sample comprised peripheral blood, obtained in a trial of Ad26.COV2.S vaccine versus placebo. The CDR3, as DNA: TGTGCCAGCACCCGCAGGGGAGCGAACACCGGGGAGCTGTTTTTT. It yields the protein CASTRRGANTGELFF.